This entry is about one T cell receptor (beta chain). Its matching antigen is unknown. This sample stems from a study of T cells in localized non-small cell lung cancer. Whole-study results and caveats: Higher adjacent-lung clonality was associated with shorter survival. The tumor had only one region sequenced, so heterogeneity remains possible. Clonality of T cells reached its maximum in uninvolved adjacent lung, surpassing tumor. Detection in adjacent lung was observed for a median 57 of the top 100 tumor clones.

The V gene end was trimmed by 3 bases and the J gene end by 2 bases; junction bases not matched to a gene: 10. This CDR3 contains 16 residues. The germline V gene has CDR1 GTSNPN and CDR2 SVGIG (reference sequence). The protocol was immunoSEQ multiplex PCR, while the TCRdb copy is restricted to in-frame clones and leaves out a portion. Among approximately 76,000 clones listed, more than 75% were seen once. The chain employs TRBV30 and TRBJ2-1, with 7 bases lining up with TRBD2. This sample comprised peripheral blood, obtained before any cancer treatment. This TCR was recovered from an older female donor with stage I lung adenocarcinoma. CDR3 region: CAWRRAGPLAYNEQFF. The CDR3 DNA reads TGTGCCTGGAGACGAGCGGGACCCTTAGCCTACAATGAGCAGTTCTTC.